This TCR beta chain was obtained from a study of blood T cell repertoires in COVID-19. Overall study context: Acute-phase and convalescent COVID-19 samples originated in the United States, Italy and Spain. T cells, B-cell-depleted T cells, or PBMCs provided the cDNA or gDNA that served as material.

The CDR3 has 13 amino acids. CDR1 and CDR2 (germline): SGHDN, FVKESK. V shed 4 bases and J 3 bases; nucleotides not matched to a gene: 0. This clone was recorded only once. Assay used: immunoSEQ multiplex PCR; TCRdb lists only in-frame clones, some missing. The sample yields some 38,000 clones, roughly nine tenths seen once. Sequences were obtained from peripheral blood. The chain recombines TRBV14 with TRBJ2-1; 7 positions agree with TRBD2. The clonotype was recovered from a man aged 45-65 years with active COVID-19. The CDR3 nucleotides are TGTGCCAGCAGCCGGGACTACTACAATGAGCAGTTCTTC. Its translation is CASSRDYYNEQFF.